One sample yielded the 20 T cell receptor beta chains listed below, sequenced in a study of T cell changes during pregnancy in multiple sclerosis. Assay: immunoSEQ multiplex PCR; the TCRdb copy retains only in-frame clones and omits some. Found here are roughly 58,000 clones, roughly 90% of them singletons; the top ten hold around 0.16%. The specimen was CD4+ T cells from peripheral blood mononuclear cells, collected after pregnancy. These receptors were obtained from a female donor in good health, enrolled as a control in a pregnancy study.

This CDR3 reads CASSQDQFPTSPGNTIYF. In DNA, the CDR3 is TGTGCCAGCAGCCAAGACCAATTCCCGACATCCCCGGGAAACACCATATATTTT. J is TRBJ1-3 and V is TRBV4-2; D is unresolved. V lost 0 bases, J lost 4 bases, and 19 bases lay in between. Germline V gives CDR1 LGHNA, CDR2 YNFKEQ. The CDR3 has 18 residues.

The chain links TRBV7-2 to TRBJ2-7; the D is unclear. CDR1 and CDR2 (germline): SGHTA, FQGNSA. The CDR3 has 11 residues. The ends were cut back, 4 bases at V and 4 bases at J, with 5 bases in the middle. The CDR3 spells CASSSYYEQYF. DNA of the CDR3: TGTGCCAGCAGCTCCTATTACGAGCAGTACTTC.

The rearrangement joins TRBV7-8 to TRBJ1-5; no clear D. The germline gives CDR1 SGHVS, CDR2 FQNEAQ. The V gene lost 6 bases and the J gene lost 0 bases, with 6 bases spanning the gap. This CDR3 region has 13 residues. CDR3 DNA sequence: TGTGCCAGCAGTCGGGATAGCAATCAGCCCCAGCATTTT. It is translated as CASSRDSNQPQHF.

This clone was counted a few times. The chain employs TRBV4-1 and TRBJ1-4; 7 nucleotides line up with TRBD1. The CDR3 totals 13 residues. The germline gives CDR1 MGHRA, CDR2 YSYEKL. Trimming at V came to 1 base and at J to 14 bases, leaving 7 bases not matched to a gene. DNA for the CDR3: TGCGCCAGCAGCCAAGCTACTGACAGGGATCTGTTTTTT. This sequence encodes CASSQATDRDLFF.

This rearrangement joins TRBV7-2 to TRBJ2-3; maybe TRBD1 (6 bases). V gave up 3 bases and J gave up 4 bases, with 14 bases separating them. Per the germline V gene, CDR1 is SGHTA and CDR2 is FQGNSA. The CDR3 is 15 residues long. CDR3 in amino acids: CASSFFAGAADTQYF. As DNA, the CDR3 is TGTGCCAGCAGCTTTTTTGCAGGGGCTGCAGATACGCAGTATTTT.

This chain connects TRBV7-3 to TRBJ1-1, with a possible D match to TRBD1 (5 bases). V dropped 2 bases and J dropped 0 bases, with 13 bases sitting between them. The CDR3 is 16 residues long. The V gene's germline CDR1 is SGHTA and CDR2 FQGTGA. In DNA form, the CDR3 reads TGTGCCAGCAGCTTATTCGGGGGTGGACTGAACACTGAAGCTTTCTTT. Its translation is CASSLFGGGLNTEAFF. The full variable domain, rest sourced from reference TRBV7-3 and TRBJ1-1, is GAGVSQTPSNKVTEKGKYVELRCDPISGHTALYWYRQSLGQGPEFLIYFQGTGAADDSGLPNDRFFAVRPEGSVSTLKIQRTERGDSAVYLCASSLFGGGLNTEAFFGQGTRLTVV.

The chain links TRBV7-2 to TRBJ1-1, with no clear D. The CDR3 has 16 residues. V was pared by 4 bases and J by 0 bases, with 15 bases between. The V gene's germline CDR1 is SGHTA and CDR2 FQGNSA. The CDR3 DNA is TGTGCCAGCAGCTACCGTTTCGGAGGGTTGAACACTGAAGCTTTCTTT. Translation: CASSYRFGGLNTEAFF.

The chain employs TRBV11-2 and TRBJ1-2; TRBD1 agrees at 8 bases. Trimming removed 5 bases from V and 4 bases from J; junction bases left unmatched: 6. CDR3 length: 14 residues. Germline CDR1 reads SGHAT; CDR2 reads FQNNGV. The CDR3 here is CASSAGGYGYGYTF. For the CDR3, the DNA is TGTGCCAGCAGCGCAGGGGGCTATGGCTATGGCTACACCTTC. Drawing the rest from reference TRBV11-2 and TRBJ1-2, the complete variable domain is EAGVAQSPRYKIIEKRQSVAFWCNPISGHATLYWYQQILGQGPKLLIQFQNNGVVDDSQLPKDRFSAERLKGVDSTLKIQPAKLEDSAVYLCASSAGGYGYGYTFGSGTRLTVV.

CDR3 sequence reads: CASAREVGELFF. The CDR3 region has the DNA TGTGCCTCTGCCAGGGAGGTCGGGGAGCTGTTTTTT. V and J are TRBV7-8 and TRBJ2-2; TRBD2 might be the D (6 bases). Per germline, CDR1 SGHVS and CDR2 FQNEAQ. This CDR3 has 12 residues. Deletions cut 11 bases from V and 7 bases from J, with 14 bases between.

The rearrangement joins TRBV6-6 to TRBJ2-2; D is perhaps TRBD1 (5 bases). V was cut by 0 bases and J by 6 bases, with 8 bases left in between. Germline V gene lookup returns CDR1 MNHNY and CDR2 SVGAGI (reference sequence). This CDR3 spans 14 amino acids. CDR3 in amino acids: CASSYSAGPGELFF. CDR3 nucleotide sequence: TGTGCCAGCAGTTACTCGGCAGGGCCCGGGGAGCTGTTTTTT.

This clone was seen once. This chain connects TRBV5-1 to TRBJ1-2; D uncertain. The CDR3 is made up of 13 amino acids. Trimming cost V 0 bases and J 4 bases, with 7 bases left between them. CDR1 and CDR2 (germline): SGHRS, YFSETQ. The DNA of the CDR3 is TGCGCCAGCAGCTTGGGTCAGTCCTATGGCTACACCTTC. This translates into CASSLGQSYGYTF.

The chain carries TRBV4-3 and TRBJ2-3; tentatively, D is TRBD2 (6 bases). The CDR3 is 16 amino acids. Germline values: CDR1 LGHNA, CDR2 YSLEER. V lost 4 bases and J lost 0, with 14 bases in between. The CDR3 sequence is CASSRELAGSTDTQYF. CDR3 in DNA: TGCGCCAGCAGCCGAGAGTTGGCGGGGAGCACAGATACGCAGTATTTT.

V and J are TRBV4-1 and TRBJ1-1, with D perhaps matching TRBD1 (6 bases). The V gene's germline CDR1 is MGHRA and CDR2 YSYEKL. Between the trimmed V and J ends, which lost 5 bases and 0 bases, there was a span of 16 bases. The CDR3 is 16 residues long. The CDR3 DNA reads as TGCGCCAGCAGCTTCCGGGGGGCAGGTATGAACACTGAAGCTTTCTTT. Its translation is CASSFRGAGMNTEAFF.

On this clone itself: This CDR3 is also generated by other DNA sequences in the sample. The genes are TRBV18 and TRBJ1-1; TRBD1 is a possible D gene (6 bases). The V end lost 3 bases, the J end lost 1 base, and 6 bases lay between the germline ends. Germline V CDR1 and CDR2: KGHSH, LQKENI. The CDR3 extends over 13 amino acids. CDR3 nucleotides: TGTGCCAGCTCACCGGGACAGAACACTGAAGCTTTCTTT. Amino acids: CASSPGQNTEAFF.

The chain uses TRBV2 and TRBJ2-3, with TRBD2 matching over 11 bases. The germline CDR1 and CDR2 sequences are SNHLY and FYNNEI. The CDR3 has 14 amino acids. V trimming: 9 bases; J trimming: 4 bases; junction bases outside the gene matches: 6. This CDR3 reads CASRLAGRSDTQYF. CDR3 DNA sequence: TGTGCCAGTCGACTAGCGGGGAGGTCAGATACGCAGTATTTT. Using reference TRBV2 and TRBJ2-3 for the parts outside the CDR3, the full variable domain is EPEVTQTPSHQVTQMGQEVILRCVPISNHLYFYWYRQILGQKVEFLVSFYNNEISEKSEIFDDQFSVERPDGSNFTLKIRSTKLEDSAMYFCASRLAGRSDTQYFGPGTRLTVL.

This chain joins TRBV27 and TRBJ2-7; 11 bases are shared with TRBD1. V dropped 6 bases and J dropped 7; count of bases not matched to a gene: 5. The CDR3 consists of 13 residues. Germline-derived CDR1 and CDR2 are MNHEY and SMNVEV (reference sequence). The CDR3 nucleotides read TGTGCCAGCAGATGGACAGGGGGCAGGGAGCAGTACTTC. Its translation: CASRWTGGREQYF.

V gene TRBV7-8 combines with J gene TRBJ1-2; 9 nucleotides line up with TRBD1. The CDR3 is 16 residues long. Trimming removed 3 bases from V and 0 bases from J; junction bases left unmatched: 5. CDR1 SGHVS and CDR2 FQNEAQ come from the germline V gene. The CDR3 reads CASSFTRQGANYGYTF. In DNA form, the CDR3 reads TGTGCCAGCAGCTTTACTCGACAGGGGGCTAACTATGGCTACACCTTC. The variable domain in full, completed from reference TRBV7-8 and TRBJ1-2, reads GAGVSQSPRYKVAKRGQDVALRCDPISGHVSLFWYQQALGQGPEFLTYFQNEAQLDKSGLPSDRFFAERPEGSVSTLKIQRTQQEDSAVYLCASSFTRQGANYGYTFGSGTRLTVV.

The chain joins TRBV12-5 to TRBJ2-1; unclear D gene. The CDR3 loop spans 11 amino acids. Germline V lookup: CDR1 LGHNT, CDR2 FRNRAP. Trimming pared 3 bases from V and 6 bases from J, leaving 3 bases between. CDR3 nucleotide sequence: TGTGCTAGTGGTTTCGTCAATGAGCAGTTCTTC. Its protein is CASGFVNEQFF.

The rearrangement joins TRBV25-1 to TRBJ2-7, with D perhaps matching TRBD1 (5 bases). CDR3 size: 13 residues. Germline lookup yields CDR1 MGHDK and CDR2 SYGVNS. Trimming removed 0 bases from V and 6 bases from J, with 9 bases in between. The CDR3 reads CASSEYQGGEQYF. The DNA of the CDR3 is TGTGCCAGCAGTGAATACCAGGGCGGCGAGCAGTACTTC.

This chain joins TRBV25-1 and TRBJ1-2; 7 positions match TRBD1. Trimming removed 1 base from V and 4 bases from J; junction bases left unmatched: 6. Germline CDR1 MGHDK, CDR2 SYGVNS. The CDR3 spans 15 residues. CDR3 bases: TGTGCCAGCAGTGAATTCGGGACAGATTTCTATGGCTACACCTTC. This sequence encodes CASSEFGTDFYGYTF.